Each of the 30 T cell receptor beta chains below was sequenced from the same sample in a study of blood T cells in healthy people across ages. It was with a sample-barcoded 5' primer and a J-beta primer mix that a second PCR of roughly 7 to 12 cycles was run. MiXCR was run by TCRdb on the 5' RACE reads, yielding one entry per CDR3 protein. The sample shows approximately 810,000 distinct CDR3 sequences, 29% of them seen only once. The sequenced sample consisted of blood. Receptors were obtained from an elderly woman in good health.

This clonotype occurred many times. The V gene is TRBV10-3, the J gene TRBJ2-1; D could derive from TRBD1 or TRBD2 (6 bases each). This CDR3 is built from 13 residues. The germline V gene encodes CDR1 ENHRY and CDR2 SYGVKD. Trimming cost V 10 bases and J 4 bases, with 14 bases left between them. The CDR3 sequence is CASGTSFYNEQFF. CDR3 nucleotide sequence: TGTGCCAGCGGGACATCCTTTTACAATGAGCAGTTCTTC.

This clonotype was counted many times. The V and J genes are TRBV20-1 and TRBJ1-5; D is uncertain. This CDR3 has 15 amino acids. Between the trimmed V and J ends, which lost 3 bases and 7 bases, there was a span of 19 bases. The V gene's germline CDR1 is DFQATT and CDR2 SNEGSKA (reference sequence). CDR3 bases: TGCAGTGCTAGGTCGGGAGGGAGTACAGAACAGCCCCAGCATTTT. Translating it yields CSARSGGSTEQPQHF.

The table lists this clonotype with many counts. This sequence joins TRBV20-1 and TRBJ2-3; 11 bases align to TRBD2. The germline V gene encodes CDR1 DFQATT and CDR2 SNEGSKA (reference sequence). CDR3 length: 15 amino acids. V was pared by 6 bases and J by 2 bases, with 7 bases of the junction left unmatched. The CDR3 is CSALLAGAYTDTQYF. As DNA, the CDR3 is TGCAGTGCCCTACTAGCGGGGGCTTACACAGATACGCAGTATTTT.

This clonotype has a count of ten or more. This chain uses TRBV12-3 or TRBV12-4 with TRBJ2-1; perhaps TRBD1 as D (6 bases). There are 15 residues in the CDR3. V lost 2 bases to trimming and J lost 4 bases, with 12 bases between them. The CDR3 coding sequence is TGTGCCAGCAGTTTACGGACAGATAGGTACAATGAGCAGTTCTTC. Amino acids: CASSLRTDRYNEQFF.

This clonotype was picked up many times. The V gene is TRBV12-3 or TRBV12-4, the J gene TRBJ2-4, with D tentatively TRBD1 (6 bases). The CDR3 loop spans 15 amino acids. Deletions cut 6 bases from V and 0 bases from J, with 12 bases between. CDR3 sequence: CASRPQQGAKNIQYF. The CDR3 DNA reads as TGTGCCAGCAGACCACAACAGGGAGCCAAAAACATTCAGTACTTC.

This clonotype was seen a few times. The chain combines TRBV18 with TRBJ2-1; 8 bases align to TRBD1. With 6 bases clipped from V and 8 bases from J, the junction kept 9 bases outside the gene matches. The germline V gene has CDR1 KGHSH and CDR2 LQKENI. The CDR3 consists of 14 residues. The CDR3 is CASSLDRGVDEQFF. CDR3 nucleotide sequence: TGTGCCAGCTCCCTCGACAGGGGTGTGGATGAGCAGTTCTTC. The variable domain in full, with the rest retrieved from reference TRBV18 and TRBJ2-1, is NAGVMQNPRHLVRRRGQEARLRCSPMKGHSHVYWYRQLPEEGLKFMVYLQKENIIDESGMPKERFSAEFPKEGPSILRIQQVVRGDSAAYFCASSLDRGVDEQFFGPGTRLTVL.

The sample holds many counts of this clonotype. The chain couples TRBV7-9 to TRBJ2-7; D call uncertain. V was trimmed by 4 bases and J by 5 bases, leaving 9 bases between them. This CDR3 comprises 12 residues. Per the germline V gene, CDR1 is SEHNR and CDR2 is FQNEAQ (reference sequence). The DNA for the CDR3 is TGTGCCAGCAGCTCTGCACTCAACGAGCAGTACTTC. Translation gives CASSSALNEQYF.

The rearrangement joins TRBV6-1 to TRBJ1-1; D is possibly TRBD1 (6 bases). The V end was cut by 5 bases, the J end by 6 bases, with 16 bases between. Per the germline V gene, CDR1 is MNHNS and CDR2 is SASEGT. The CDR3 contains 14 residues. DNA for the CDR3: TGTGCCAGCAGTTCCCATAGGGGGGACCCTGAAGCTTTCTTT. Translating it yields CASSSHRGDPEAFF.

The V call is TRBV7-6, the J call TRBJ2-5, with 7 bases that match TRBD2. This CDR3 is built from 17 residues. The germline CDR1 and CDR2 sequences are SGHVS and FNYEAQ. The V segment lost 2 bases and the J segment 1 base; nucleotides outside the gene matches: 10. In DNA form, the CDR3 reads TGTGCCAGCAGCTTACGAGGGAGGGCCTACTCCCAAGAGACCCAGTACTTC. It encodes CASSLRGRAYSQETQYF.

In its sample, this clonotype was seen a few times. V is TRBV6-2 or TRBV6-3 and J is TRBJ1-5, with D possibly matching TRBD1 (6 bases). Germline lookup yields CDR1 MNHEY and CDR2 SVGEGT. The length of the CDR3 is 14 residues. Trimming cost V 1 base and J 6 bases, with 10 bases left between them. The CDR3 region is CASSYFAGAQPQHF. CDR3 coding DNA: TGTGCCAGCAGTTACTTTGCGGGGGCTCAGCCCCAGCATTTT.

The count of this clonotype is one. V gene TRBV15 combines with J gene TRBJ2-5; D remains unclear. This CDR3 spans 13 amino acids. V was trimmed by 4 bases and J by 2 bases, leaving 8 bases between them. Germline V gene data show CDR1 as LNHNV and CDR2 as YYDKDF (reference sequence). The DNA of the CDR3 is TGTGCCACCAGCACGGATTTTCAAGAGACCCAGTACTTC. Amino acid sequence: CATSTDFQETQYF.

The chain has TRBV5-1 and TRBJ1-6; weak D call: TRBD1 (5 bases). CDR1 and CDR2 from the germline V gene are SGHRS and YFSETQ. V was trimmed by 4 bases and J by 11 bases, leaving 13 bases between them. The CDR3 spans 13 residues. This CDR3 is CASSRDQGTPLHF. CDR3 DNA: TGCGCCAGCAGCCGGGACCAAGGTACACCCCTCCACTTT.

This clonotype was counted a few times. V is TRBV20-1 and J is TRBJ1-1; D call uncertain. The CDR3 totals 14 residues. Germline loops: CDR1 DFQATT, CDR2 SNEGSKA (reference sequence). V was clipped by 6 bases and J by 0 bases, with 14 bases between them. As DNA, the CDR3 is TGCAGTGCGACAAGTACCGTTATGAACACTGAAGCTTTCTTT. This sequence encodes CSATSTVMNTEAFF.

This clonotype came up many times. The chain carries TRBV12-3 or TRBV12-4 and TRBJ2-3; D is uncertain. The CDR3 covers 13 residues. With 3 bases removed from V and 4 bases from J, the gap between germline ends came to 8 bases. This chain's CDR3 is CASSFSGADTQYF. The CDR3 DNA sequence: TGTGCCAGCAGTTTTTCAGGCGCAGATACGCAGTATTTT.

The table lists this clonotype with a few counts. The rearrangement uses TRBV12-3 or TRBV12-4 and TRBJ1-2; a weak D match, TRBD1 (5 bases). With 9 bases removed from V and 11 bases from J, the gap between germline ends came to 16 bases. CDR3 size: 11 residues. Written as DNA, the CDR3 is TGTGCCAGTGGGACGTTCACTCTATACACCTTC. Translated: CASGTFTLYTF.

DNA for the CDR3: TGCGCCAGCAGCTTACAGGGGGATGTCTATGGCTACACCTTC. It encodes CASSLQGDVYGYTF. The V call is TRBV5-1, the J call TRBJ1-2, with 8 bases matching TRBD1. The CDR3 totals 14 residues. Germline CDR1 and CDR2: SGHRS and YFSETQ. V gave up 2 bases and J gave up 4 bases; unmatched junction bases: 4.

This clonotype was seen more than once but under ten times. Sequence at one end of the junction differs from germline and may be a read error. The chain is built from TRBV5-6 and TRBJ1-6; TRBD1 agrees at 7 bases. Germline loops: CDR1 SGHDT, CDR2 YYEEEE. The CDR3 is 16 amino acids. CDR3 nucleotides: TGTGCCAACAGCTTGATATATACAGGGGATAATTCACCCCTCCACTTT. Protein: CANSLIYTGDNSPLHF. The entire variable domain, with the rest obtained from reference TRBV5-6 and TRBJ1-6, is as follows: DAGVTQSPTHLIKTRGQQVTLRCSPKSGHDTVSWYQQALGQGPQFIFQYYEEEERQRGNFPDRFSGHQFPNYSSELNVNALLLGDSALYLCANSLIYTGDNSPLHFGNGTRLTVT.

In the case of this clonotype: A much more abundant neighbour one base away suggests this may be a read error. This CDR3 reads CASSSQTGNYDYTF. CDR3 nucleotide sequence: TGCGCCAGCAGCTCCCAGACGGGGAACTATGACTACACCTTC. This chain connects TRBV4-3 to TRBJ1-2, with no clear D. CDR1 LGHNA and CDR2 YSLEER come from the germline V gene. The CDR3 is 14 residues long.

The rearrangement uses TRBV5-4 and TRBJ2-3; the D call may be TRBD1 or TRBD2 (6 bases each). CDR3 length: 16 amino acids. The V end lost 4 bases, the J end lost 2 bases, and 17 bases lay between the germline ends. Germline V CDR1 and CDR2: SGHNT, YYREEE (reference sequence). The CDR3, as DNA: TGTGCCAGCAGCAGGGGGGCGGGACATATCACAGATACGCAGTATTTT. It specifies CASSRGAGHITDTQYF.

About this clonotype: This may come from a read error, since a much larger clone is one base off. This chain joins TRBV29-1 and TRBJ1-2; D is possibly TRBD1 (6 bases). CDR1 is SQVTM, CDR2 ANQGSEA, per germline. This CDR3 has 12 amino acids. The V end lost 7 bases, the J end lost 4 bases, and 13 bases lay between the germline ends. The CDR3 loop is CSGGGDCYGYTF. The CDR3 region has the DNA TGCAGCGGAGGGGGGGATTGCTATGGCTACACCTTC.

This clonotype was seen many times. V usage is TRBV3-1 and J usage is TRBJ2-7, with unresolved D. V lost 5 bases to trimming and J lost 6 bases, with 8 bases between them. The CDR3 has 11 residues. Germline V lookup: CDR1 LGHDT, CDR2 YNNKEL (reference sequence). The CDR3 nucleotides are TGTGCCAGCAGCACCGGGTCCGAGCAGTACTTC. This sequence encodes CASSTGSEQYF.

Many counts were recorded for this clonotype. V usage is TRBV12-3 or TRBV12-4 and J usage is TRBJ2-5; the D gene is possibly TRBD2 (6 bases). This CDR3 is 15 amino acids long. Trimming left V 2 bases short and J 2 bases short, with 12 bases between. The CDR3 sequence: CASSLQQLAQETQYF. For the CDR3, the DNA is TGTGCCAGCAGTTTACAACAGCTAGCGCAAGAGACCCAGTACTTC.

The CDR3 bases are TGTGTCAGTAGCTTAGGTCAGCATGGCTACACCTTC. Its protein is CVSSLGQHGYTF. The V call is TRBV7-9, the J call TRBJ1-2; D is ambiguous. The CDR3 extends over 12 amino acids. Germline lookup yields CDR1 SEHNR and CDR2 FQNEAQ (reference sequence).

The chain has TRBV4-1 and TRBJ1-3, with 7 bases identical to TRBD1. V was clipped by 2 bases and J by 2 bases; unmatched bases: 12. CDR1 is MGHRA and CDR2 is YSYEKL in the germline V gene. This CDR3 is built from 18 residues. CDR3 DNA: TGCGCCAGCAGCCAACGGGCGACAGGGAAGAGGACTGGAAACACCATATATTTT. Translated, it gives CASSQRATGKRTGNTIYF.

Remarks on this clonotype: Being one base from a much bigger clone, this may be a read error. This chain uses TRBV12-3 or TRBV12-4 with TRBJ2-4; maybe TRBD2 (6 bases). Trimming left V 3 bases short and J 3 bases short, with 12 bases between. This CDR3 is built from 15 residues. The CDR3 DNA reads as TGTGCCAGCAGTTTCGCCCAGGGAGGCAAAAACATTCAGTACTTC. It codes for CASSFAQGGKNIQYF.

This clonotype was counted only a few times. The rearrangement links TRBV24-1 to TRBJ2-1; D gene ambiguous. The DNA end favors TRBJ2-7, so the J call may be wrong. CDR3 size: 15 residues. Germline lookup yields CDR1 KGHDR and CDR2 SFDVKD. The CDR3 spells CATSPLGSSYNEQYF. The CDR3 DNA is TGTGCCACTTCTCCCCTCGGAAGCTCCTACAATGAGCAGTACTTC.

Only a few counts were recorded for this clonotype. This rearrangement joins TRBV14 to TRBJ2-5, with D perhaps TRBD2 (6 bases). The germline CDR1 and CDR2 sequences are SGHDN and FVKESK. CDR3 length: 15 amino acids. Trimming stripped 0 bases from V and 5 bases from J, with 13 bases between. CDR3 DNA: TGTGCCAGCAGCCAAGAGGGACTCCCCCAGGAGACCCAGTACTTC. It translates to CASSQEGLPQETQYF.

This clonotype was observed a few times. This chain uses TRBV14 with TRBJ2-7, with D possibly matching TRBD2 (7 bases). CDR1 is SGHDN, CDR2 FVKESK, per germline. CDR3 size: 16 residues. V was pared by 4 bases and J by 0 bases, with 16 bases between. DNA of the CDR3: TGTGCCAGCAGCCGGGGGGGCATGTCGAGCTCCTACGAGCAGTACTTC. Its translation is CASSRGGMSSSYEQYF.

This clonotype has a count of ten or more. As DNA, the CDR3 is TGTGCCAGCACCAGCGGGGGGGCTCAGTACTTC. Translating gives CASTSGGAQYF. This chain connects TRBV2 to TRBJ2-4, with 10 nucleotides matching TRBD2. Germline CDR1 is SNHLY and CDR2 is FYNNEI. Unmatched junction bases numbered 3, after V lost 7 bases and J lost 12 bases. This CDR3 is 11 amino acids long.

Turning to this clonotype: This may be a read error: a much more frequent sequence differs by one nucleotide. The chain combines TRBV7-9 with TRBJ1-2; weak D call: TRBD1 (6 bases). This CDR3 has 15 amino acids. Germline loops: CDR1 SEHNR, CDR2 FQNEAQ (reference sequence). CDR3 in amino acids: CANSLAGAHTYGYTF. DNA for the CDR3: TGTGCCAACAGCTTAGCGGGGGCGCATACCTATGGCTACACCTTC.